This note documents a single TCR beta chain sequence. The antigen remains undetermined. The length of the CDR3 is 15 residues. The germline gives CDR1 LGHDT, CDR2 YNNKEL (reference sequence). Unmatched junction bases numbered 10, after V lost 7 bases and J lost 8 bases. Researchers attached unique molecular identifiers to individual cDNA molecules. In TCRdb, the 5' RACE reads were re-called with MiXCR into one record per CDR3 protein. There are approximately 65,000 distinct CDR3 sequences in the sample; less than 15% occur only once, and around 4.3% lies in the top ten. This sample was taken from a study of early T cells in non-severe SARS-CoV-2 infection. Study-level information: The chains were unpaired, and the sequenced material was bulk RNA from unsorted whole blood. Notes on the study in general: VDJdb matching skewed toward anti-spike CD8 responses, missing private and CD4 specificities.

The sequencing input was whole blood. The rearrangement links TRBV3-1 to TRBJ2-2; 10 bases agree with TRBD2. This receptor was obtained from an adult who was a healthcare worker with PCR-confirmed SARS-CoV-2 infection or an uninfected control (not recorded which). CDR3 DNA: TGTGCCAGCACCCCGGCTAGCGGGGGCCGGGGGGAGCTGTTTTTT. This encodes CASTPASGGRGELFF.